This TCR beta chain was documented in a study of shared clonotypes between healthy human individuals. Findings and limits, study-wide: The study generally estimated greater richness for naive than memory subsets.

The CDR3 has 14 residues. The V gene end was trimmed by 2 bases and the J gene end by 4 bases; junction bases not matched to a gene: 1. The germline V gene has CDR1 SNHLY and CDR2 FYNNEI. Profiling relied on immunoSEQ multiplex PCR, and the TCRdb table lists in-frame clones only, not all of them. The data contain hundreds of thousands of clones, 97% of them singletons. Points on this clone: Its antigen is not identified.

This TCR was sampled from a woman between 25 and 40 years old in good health. The V call is TRBV2, the J call TRBJ1-4, with 7 bases that match TRBD1. Sequencing was performed on naive CD4+ T cells sorted from blood. Documented subset: CD45RA+ positively selected. The CDR3 bases are TGTGCCAGCAGTGAACAGGGGGGTAATGAAAAACTGTTTTTT. It is translated as CASSEQGGNEKLFF. Complete variable domain (other parts from reference TRBV2 and TRBJ1-4): EPEVTQTPSHQVTQMGQEVILRCVPISNHLYFYWYRQILGQKVEFLVSFYNNEISEKSEIFDDQFSVERPDGSNFTLKIRSTKLEDSAMYFCASSEQGGNEKLFFGSGTQLSVL.